Below are 12 T cell receptor beta chains sequenced from a single sample in a study of graft-versus-host responses after intestinal transplantation. Repertoires were generated with immunoSEQ multiplex PCR, while TCRdb's copy carries only in-frame clones and drops some. This table holds about 83,000 clones, roughly 89% found once. These TCRs' antigens remain unknown. This specimen was unstimulated CD4+ T cells sorted from spleen or lymph node cells, taken before intestinal transplant. Every receptor here comes from a human donor who received an intestinal transplant.

Notes on this clone: Additional DNA sequences in this sample encode the identical CDR3. V is TRBV5-4 and J is TRBJ1-3; D call uncertain. The CDR3 totals 14 residues. Looked up from germline, CDR1 is SGHNT and CDR2 is YYREEE (reference sequence). Trimming pared 0 bases from V and 0 bases from J, leaving 4 bases between. CDR3 sequence: CASSLDSSGNTIYF. The CDR3 DNA reads as TGTGCCAGCAGCTTGGACAGCTCTGGAAACACCATATATTTT.

The chain uses TRBV6-1 and TRBJ1-5; a weak D match, TRBD1 (5 bases). From germline, CDR1 is MNHNS and CDR2 SASEGT. Between the trimmed V and J ends, which lost 2 bases and 7 bases, there was a span of 12 bases. The CDR3 is 14 residues long. The CDR3 sequence: CASSEPPGDQPQHF. The CDR3 DNA sequence: TGTGCCAGCAGTGAACCCCCGGGGGACCAGCCCCAGCATTTT.

The genes are TRBV10-1 and TRBJ2-1; 11 bases are a match to TRBD2. After removal of 1 base from V and 10 bases from J, the junction contained 3 bases not matched to a gene. The CDR3 has 14 amino acids. Germline loops: CDR1 WNHNN, CDR2 SYGVQD (reference sequence). The CDR3 nucleotides are TGCGCCAGCAGTGAGTTGACTAGCGGGACCGAGCAGTTCTTC. This translates into CASSELTSGTEQFF.

The chain couples TRBV2 to TRBJ2-5, with D possibly TRBD1 on 6 matching bases. Trimming pared 5 bases from V and 3 bases from J, leaving 7 bases between. CDR3 length: 12 amino acids. Germline V gene sequence: CDR1 SNHLY, CDR2 FYNNEI. CDR3 amino acids: CASSRTEETQYF. The CDR3 DNA reads as TGTGCCAGCAGTAGGACAGAAGAGACCCAGTACTTC.

This chain links TRBV15 with TRBJ2-1; 11 bases agree with TRBD2. Trimming at V came to 2 bases and at J to 2 bases, leaving 5 bases not matched to a gene. The CDR3 totals 17 residues. Germline V gene sequence: CDR1 LNHNV, CDR2 YYDKDF (reference sequence). The chain's CDR3 is CATSRSGLAVPYNEQFF. The DNA for the CDR3 is TGTGCCACCAGCAGATCGGGACTAGCGGTCCCCTACAATGAGCAGTTCTTC. Full variable domain (missing parts from reference TRBV15 and TRBJ2-1): DAMVIQNPRYQVTQFGKPVTLSCSQTLNHNVMYWYQQKSSQAPKLLFHYYDKDFNNEADTPDNFQSRRPNTSFCFLDIRSPGLGDTAMYLCATSRSGLAVPYNEQFFGPGTRLTVL.

The chain joins TRBV5-4 to TRBJ2-7, with 7 positions matching TRBD1. The CDR3 runs 17 residues. After removal of 2 bases from V and 6 bases from J, the junction contained 17 bases not matched to a gene. CDR1 SGHNT and CDR2 YYREEE come from the germline V gene (reference sequence). The CDR3 DNA reads as TGTGCCAGCAGCTTTTCAGGCCCTAGGGGGCCTCGGGGCGAGCAGTACTTC. Translation: CASSFSGPRGPRGEQYF.

The rearrangement uses TRBV5-4 and TRBJ2-2; D is possibly TRBD1 (5 bases). Germline CDR1 reads SGHNT; CDR2 reads YYREEE (reference sequence). Trimming stripped 4 bases from V and 1 base from J, with 8 bases between. The CDR3 loop spans 14 amino acids. The CDR3 loop is CASSDGQNTGELFF. As DNA, the CDR3 is TGTGCCAGCAGCGACGGACAGAACACCGGGGAGCTGTTTTTT.

The chain links TRBV2 to TRBJ1-6; D may be TRBD1 (6 bases). The germline V gene has CDR1 SNHLY and CDR2 FYNNEI. Trimming shortened V by 1 base and J by 5 bases, and 9 bases separated the two germline ends. The CDR3 has 15 amino acids. Written as DNA, the CDR3 is TGTGCCAGCAGTGAAGAAGGGGGGGATAATTCACCCCTCCACTTT. This translates into CASSEEGGDNSPLHF.

V usage is TRBV5-1 and J usage is TRBJ2-7; TRBD2 matches at 10 bases. The V segment lost 8 bases and the J segment 3 bases; nucleotides outside the gene matches: 8. This CDR3 comprises 14 residues. Germline CDR1 and CDR2: SGHRS and YFSETQ. The CDR3 DNA follows: TGCGCCAGTCGACGCGGACTAGCGGACTACGAGCAGTACTTC. As protein: CASRRGLADYEQYF.

The V gene is TRBV2, the J gene TRBJ1-1; D is ambiguous. The CDR3 is made up of 15 amino acids. Germline CDR1 and CDR2: SNHLY and FYNNEI. Trimming shortened V by 1 base and J by 0 bases, and 9 bases separated the two germline ends. The CDR3 is CASSEDPNLNTEAFF. CDR3 nucleotide sequence: TGTGCCAGCAGTGAAGATCCGAACTTGAACACTGAAGCTTTCTTT.

The chain recombines TRBV5-4 with TRBJ1-2; 8 nucleotides line up with TRBD1. In germline, CDR1 is SGHNT, CDR2 YYREEE (reference sequence). This CDR3 is 15 amino acids long. V shed 6 bases and J 3 bases; nucleotides not matched to a gene: 10. The CDR3 nucleotides are TGTGCCAGCACACCGACAGGGGCCCCGCACTATGGCTACACCTTC. It encodes CASTPTGAPHYGYTF.

In this sample, this clone turned up once. This chain links TRBV28 with TRBJ2-7, with a possible D match to TRBD1 (6 bases). The germline V and J ends were trimmed by 2 bases and 0 bases, with 17 bases remaining between them. There are 17 residues in the CDR3. Germline V lookup: CDR1 MDHEN, CDR2 SYDVKM. As DNA, the CDR3 is TGTGCCAGCAGTTTAAGTTCTACAGGGACAATCTCCTACGAGCAGTACTTC. Its protein product is CASSLSSTGTISYEQYF.